This T cell receptor (beta chain) was profiled in a study of PD-1 blockade in classical Hodgkin lymphoma. After autologous stem cell transplantation all patients relapsed, and prior brentuximab vedotin exposure differed between cohorts. The repertoire was sequenced with immunoSEQ multiplex PCR; TCRdb's copy has only in-frame clones and lacks some. The sample carries about 98,000 clones, around 81% recorded once. This clone was seen only a few times. Per the germline V gene, CDR1 is LGHNA and CDR2 is YNFKEQ. The CDR3 extends over 13 amino acids. The V segment lost 4 bases and the J segment 9 bases; nucleotides outside the gene matches: 4.

Sequencing was performed on peripheral blood mononuclear cells (PBMCs), taken before the second cycle of nivolumab. The TCR sequence derives from a human donor with classical Hodgkin lymphoma. This sequence joins TRBV4-2 and TRBJ2-2, with TRBD2 matching 8 bases. Here the CDR3 reads CASSPTGGRELFF. For the CDR3, the DNA is TGTGCCAGCAGCCCGACGGGGGGGCGGGAGCTGTTTTTT.